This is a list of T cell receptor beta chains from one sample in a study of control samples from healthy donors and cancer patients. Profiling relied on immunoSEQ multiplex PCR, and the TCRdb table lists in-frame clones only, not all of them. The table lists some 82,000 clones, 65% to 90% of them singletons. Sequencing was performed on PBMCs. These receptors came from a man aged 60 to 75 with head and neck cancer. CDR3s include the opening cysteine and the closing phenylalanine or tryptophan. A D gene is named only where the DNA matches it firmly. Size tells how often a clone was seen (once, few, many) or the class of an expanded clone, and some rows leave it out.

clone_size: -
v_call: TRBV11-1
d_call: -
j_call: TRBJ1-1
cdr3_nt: TGTGCCAGCAGCTTGTCACAGATGAACACTGAAGCTTTCTTT
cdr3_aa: CASSLSQMNTEAFF

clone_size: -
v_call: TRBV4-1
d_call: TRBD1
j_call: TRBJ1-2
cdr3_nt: TGCGCCAGCAGTAAGCCGGGACAGGAGATCTATGGCTACACCTTC
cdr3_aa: CASSKPGQEIYGYTF

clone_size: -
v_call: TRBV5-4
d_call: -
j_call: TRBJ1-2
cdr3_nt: TGTGCCAGCAGCTCACTATATTCATCGGGTGAGTATGGCTACACCTTC
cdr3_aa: CASSSLYSSGEYGYTF

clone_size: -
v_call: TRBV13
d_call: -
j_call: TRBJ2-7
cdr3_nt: TGTGCCAGCAGCTCCGCCCAGGCCTGGAGGGACGAGCAGTACTTC
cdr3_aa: CASSSAQAWRDEQYF

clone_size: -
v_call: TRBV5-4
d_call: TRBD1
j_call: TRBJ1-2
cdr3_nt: TGTGCCAGCAACCCCGAGGGGGCCCTTGGCTACACCTTC
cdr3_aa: CASNPEGALGYTF

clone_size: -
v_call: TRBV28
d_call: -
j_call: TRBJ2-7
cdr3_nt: TGTGCCAGCAACACTGGACTGGGCAGCGAGCAGTACTTC
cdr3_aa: CASNTGLGSEQYF

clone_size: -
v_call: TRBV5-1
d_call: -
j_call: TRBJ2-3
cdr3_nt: TGCGCCAGCAGCTCTACCGGTGTGGGTGTGGTCGAGTATTTT
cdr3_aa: CASSSTGVGVVEYF

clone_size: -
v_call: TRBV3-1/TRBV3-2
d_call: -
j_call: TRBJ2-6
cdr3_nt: TGTGCCAGCAGCCAAGAAGGGGGGAGGAATTCTGGGGCCAACGTCCTGACTTTC
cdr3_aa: CASSQEGGRNSGANVLTF

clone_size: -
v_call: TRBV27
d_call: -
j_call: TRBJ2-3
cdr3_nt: TGTGCCAGCAGTCTTATAGGACCAAAATGGCAGCCGCAGTATTTT
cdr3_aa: CASSLIGPKWQPQYF

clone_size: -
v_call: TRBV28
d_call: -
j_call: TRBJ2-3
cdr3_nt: TGTGCCAGCAGTTATGCAGGGGAATATAGCACAGATACGCAGTATTTT
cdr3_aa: CASSYAGEYSTDTQYF

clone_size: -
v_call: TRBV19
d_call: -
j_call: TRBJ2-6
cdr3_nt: TGTGCCAGTAGCAAAACTACGTCCGGGGCCAACGTCCTGACTTTC
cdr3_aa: CASSKTTSGANVLTF

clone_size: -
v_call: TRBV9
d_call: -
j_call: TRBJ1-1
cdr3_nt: TGTGCCAGCAGCGTAGCTAGGACAGATGAAGCTTTCTTT
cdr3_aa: CASSVARTDEAFF

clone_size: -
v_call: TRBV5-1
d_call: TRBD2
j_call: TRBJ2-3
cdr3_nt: TGCGCCAGCAGCTTGGAGGCGGGAGCAGATACGCAGTATTTT
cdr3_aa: CASSLEAGADTQYF

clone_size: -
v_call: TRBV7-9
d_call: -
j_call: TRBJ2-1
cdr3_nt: TGTGCCAGCAGCTTAGGACAATCCTACAATGAGCAGTTCTTC
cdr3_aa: CASSLGQSYNEQFF

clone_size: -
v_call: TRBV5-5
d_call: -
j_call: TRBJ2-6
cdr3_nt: TGTGCCAGCAGCCGCGGGTGGGACATCGTCTCTGGGGCCAACGTCCTGACTTTC
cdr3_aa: CASSRGWDIVSGANVLTF

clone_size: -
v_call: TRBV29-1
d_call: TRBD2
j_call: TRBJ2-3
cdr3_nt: TGCAGCGCCGGGAGACCGGAGGGGAGGGGAGATACGCAGTATTTT
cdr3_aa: CSAGRPEGRGDTQYF

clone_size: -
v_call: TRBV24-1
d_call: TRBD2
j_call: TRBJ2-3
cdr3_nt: TGTGCCACCAGCGGACTAGCGGGAGGCTCGGGCACAGATACGCAGTATTTT
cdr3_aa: CATSGLAGGSGTDTQYF

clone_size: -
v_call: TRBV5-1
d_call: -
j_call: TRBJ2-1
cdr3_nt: TGCGCCAGCAGTGGGAATGAGGGGAACTACAATGAGCAGTTCTTC
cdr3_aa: CASSGNEGNYNEQFF

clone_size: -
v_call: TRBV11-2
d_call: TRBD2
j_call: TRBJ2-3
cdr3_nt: TGTGCCAGCAGCTTAGCGAGCGGGAGAGGTTCAGATACGCAGTATTTT
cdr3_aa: CASSLASGRGSDTQYF

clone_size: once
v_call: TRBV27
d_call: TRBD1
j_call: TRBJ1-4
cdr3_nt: TGTGCCAGCAGTTTCGCCACAGGGGGCTTTGCTGAAAAACTGTTTTTT
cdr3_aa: CASSFATGGFAEKLFF

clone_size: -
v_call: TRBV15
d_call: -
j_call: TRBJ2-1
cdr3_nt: TGTGCCACCAGCAGGATCCAGGGGATTGTAGACAATGAGCAGTTCTTC
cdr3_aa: CATSRIQGIVDNEQFF

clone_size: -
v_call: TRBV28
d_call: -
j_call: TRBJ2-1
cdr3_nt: TGTGCCAGCAGTAGCCCCTCCGCTGGGAATGAGCAGTTCTTC
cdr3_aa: CASSSPSAGNEQFF

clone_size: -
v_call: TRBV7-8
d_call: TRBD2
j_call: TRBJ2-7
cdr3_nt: TGTGCCAGCAGCCCCAGCGGGGAAGCCTACGAGCAGTACTTC
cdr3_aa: CASSPSGEAYEQYF

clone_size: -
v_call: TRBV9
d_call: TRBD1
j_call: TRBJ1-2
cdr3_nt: TGTGCCAGCAGCCCGGACAGGAGCTATGGCTACACCTTC
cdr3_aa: CASSPDRSYGYTF

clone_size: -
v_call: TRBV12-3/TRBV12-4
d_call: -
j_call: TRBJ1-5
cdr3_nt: TGTGCCAGCAGCCCTGGACAGTTCCAGCCCCAGCATTTT
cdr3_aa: CASSPGQFQPQHF

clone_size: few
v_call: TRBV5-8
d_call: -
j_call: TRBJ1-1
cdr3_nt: TGTGCCAGCAGCTGGAGATCCCCGGAAACTGAAGCTTTCTTT
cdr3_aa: CASSWRSPETEAFF

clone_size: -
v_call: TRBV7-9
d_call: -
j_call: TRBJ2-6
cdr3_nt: TGTGCCAGCAGCTCCCCCGGGGTATCTGGGGCCAACGTCCTGACTTTC
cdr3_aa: CASSSPGVSGANVLTF

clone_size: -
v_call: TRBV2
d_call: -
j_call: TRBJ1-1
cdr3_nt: TGTGCCAGCACTGACGGACAGCCGAACACTGAAGCTTTCTTT
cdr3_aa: CASTDGQPNTEAFF

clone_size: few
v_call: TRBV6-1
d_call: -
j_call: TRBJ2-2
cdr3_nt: TGTGCCAGCAGTGAACTAGGAACCGGGGAGCTGTTTTTT
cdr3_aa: CASSELGTGELFF

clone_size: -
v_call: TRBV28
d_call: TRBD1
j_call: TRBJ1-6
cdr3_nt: TGTGCCAGCAGTTCAGACAGGGGAAGGGATAATTCACCCCTCCACTTT
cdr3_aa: CASSSDRGRDNSPLHF

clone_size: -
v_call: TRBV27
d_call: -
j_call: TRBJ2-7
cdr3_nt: TGTGCCAGCAGTCAACCGGGACGACACATTTCCTACGAGCAGTACTTC
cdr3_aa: CASSQPGRHISYEQYF

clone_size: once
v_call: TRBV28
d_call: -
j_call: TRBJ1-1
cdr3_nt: TGTGCCAGCAGTTTAACTGGGGGCACTGAAGCTTTCTTT
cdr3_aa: CASSLTGGTEAFF

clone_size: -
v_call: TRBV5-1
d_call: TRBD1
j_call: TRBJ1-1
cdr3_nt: TGCGCCAGCAGCTTCGGGACGACAGGGGGTCAATCGACTGAAGCTTTCTTT
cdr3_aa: CASSFGTTGGQSTEAFF

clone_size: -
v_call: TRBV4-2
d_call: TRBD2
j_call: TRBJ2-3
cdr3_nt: TGTGCCAGCAGCCCCCGAGCGGGAGGGCGTTCAGATACGCAGTATTTT
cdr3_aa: CASSPRAGGRSDTQYF

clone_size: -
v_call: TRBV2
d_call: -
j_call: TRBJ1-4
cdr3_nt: TGTGCCAGCAGGTCCCAGGGAGTCACTAATGAAAAACTGTTTTTT
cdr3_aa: CASRSQGVTNEKLFF

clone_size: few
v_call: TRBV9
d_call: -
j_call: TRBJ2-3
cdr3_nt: TGTGCCAGCAGCGTGGCGGGACGCACAGATACGCAGTATTTT
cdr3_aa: CASSVAGRTDTQYF

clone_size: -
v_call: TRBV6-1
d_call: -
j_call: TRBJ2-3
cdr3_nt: TGTGCCAGCAGTGAAGCCGGGGCTGGAGCGCAGTATTTT
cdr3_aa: CASSEAGAGAQYF

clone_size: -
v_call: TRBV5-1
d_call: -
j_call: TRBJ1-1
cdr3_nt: TGCGCCAGCAGCTTTGGGGTAGTGAACACTGAAGCTTTCTTT
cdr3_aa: CASSFGVVNTEAFF

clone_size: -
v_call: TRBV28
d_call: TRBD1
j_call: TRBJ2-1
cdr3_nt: TGTGCCAGCAGCCCAACGGGACAGTGGGATGAGCAGTTCTTC
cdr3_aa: CASSPTGQWDEQFF

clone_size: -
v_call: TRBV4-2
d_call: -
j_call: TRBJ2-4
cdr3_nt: TGTGCCAGCAGCCAAGATTTCTCAGGGTATAACATTCAGTACTTC
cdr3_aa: CASSQDFSGYNIQYF

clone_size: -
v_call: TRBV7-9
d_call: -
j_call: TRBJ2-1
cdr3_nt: TGTGCCAGCAGCCTCTCCCCGGACCATGAGCAGTTCTTC
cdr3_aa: CASSLSPDHEQFF

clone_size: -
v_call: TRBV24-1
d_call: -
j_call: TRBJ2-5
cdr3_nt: TGTGCCACCGCAGGAAAGGGGACAGAGACCCAGTACTTC
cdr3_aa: CATAGKGTETQYF

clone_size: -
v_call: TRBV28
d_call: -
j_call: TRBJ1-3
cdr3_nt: TGTGCCAGCAGTATTGACAGCAGCTCTGGAAACACCATATATTTT
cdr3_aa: CASSIDSSSGNTIYF

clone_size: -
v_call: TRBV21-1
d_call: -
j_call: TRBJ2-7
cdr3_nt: TGTGCCAGCCGGCTAGGGAGCGGGAGTTTCGACGAGCAGTACTTC
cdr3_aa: CASRLGSGSFDEQYF

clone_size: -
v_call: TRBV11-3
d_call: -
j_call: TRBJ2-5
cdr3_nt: TGTGCCAGCAGCTTAGATATAGGGTGGGGGACCCAGTACTTC
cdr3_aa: CASSLDIGWGTQYF

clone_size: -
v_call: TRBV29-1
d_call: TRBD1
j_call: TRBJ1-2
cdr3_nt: TGCAGCGTGGGGGGACAGGACTATGGCTACACCTTC
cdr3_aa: CSVGGQDYGYTF

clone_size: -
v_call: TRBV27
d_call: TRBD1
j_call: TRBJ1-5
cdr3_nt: TGTGCCAGCAGTCCACTTGACAGGGCCTTCAATCAGCCCCAGCATTTT
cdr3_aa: CASSPLDRAFNQPQHF

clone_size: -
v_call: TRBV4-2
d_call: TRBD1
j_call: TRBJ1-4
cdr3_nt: TGTGCCAGCAGCCTCCCCTACACAGGGGGAGGGGAAAAACTGTTTTTT
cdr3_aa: CASSLPYTGGGEKLFF

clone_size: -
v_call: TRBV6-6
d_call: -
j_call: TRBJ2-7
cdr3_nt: TGTGCCAGCAGTTACTCTGGAGGGTGCTACGAGCAGTACTTC
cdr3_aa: CASSYSGGCYEQYF

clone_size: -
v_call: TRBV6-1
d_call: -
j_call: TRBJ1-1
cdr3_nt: TGTGCCAGCAGTGATGTCGAGGGGGGGGAGGCTTTCTTT
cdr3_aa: CASSDVEGGEAFF

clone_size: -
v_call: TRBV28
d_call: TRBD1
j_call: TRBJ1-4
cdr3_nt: TGTGCCAGCAGTCGGGGACAGGGGATTCTGCAGGAAAAACTGTTTTTT
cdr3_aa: CASSRGQGILQEKLFF

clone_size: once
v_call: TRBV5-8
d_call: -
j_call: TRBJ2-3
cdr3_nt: TGTGCCAGCAGCTTGGGACTAGTGGACACAGATACGCAGTATTTT
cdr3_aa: CASSLGLVDTDTQYF

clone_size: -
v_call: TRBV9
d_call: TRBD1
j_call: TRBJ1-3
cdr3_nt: TGTGCCAGCTCCAAGGGGGCGTCTGGAAACACCATATATTTT
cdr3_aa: CASSKGASGNTIYF

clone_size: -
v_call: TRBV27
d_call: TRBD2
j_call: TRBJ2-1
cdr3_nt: TGTGCCAGCAGTTCTGCGGGAGTAACCTACAATGAGCAGTTCTTC
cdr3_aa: CASSSAGVTYNEQFF

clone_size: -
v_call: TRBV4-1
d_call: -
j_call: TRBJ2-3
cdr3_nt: TGCGCCAGCAGCCCTACGCGGGGTAGCACAGATACGCAGTATTTT
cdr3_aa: CASSPTRGSTDTQYF

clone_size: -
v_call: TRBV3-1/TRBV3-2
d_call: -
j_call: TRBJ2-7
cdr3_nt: TGTGCCAGCAGCCAGCGCGTCGCTGTAGGCGAGCAGTACTTC
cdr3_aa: CASSQRVAVGEQYF

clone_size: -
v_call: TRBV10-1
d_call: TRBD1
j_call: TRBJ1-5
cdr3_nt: TGCGCCAGCAGTGAGAGCCCAGGGACAGGGACAAATCAGCCCCAGCATTTT
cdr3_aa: CASSESPGTGTNQPQHF

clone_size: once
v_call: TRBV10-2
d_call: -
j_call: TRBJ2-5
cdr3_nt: TGCGCCAGCAGTGAGTCGGGCAGGCTACCTGCTGTGTACTTC
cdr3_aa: CASSESGRLPAVYF